Below are 26 T cell receptor beta chains sequenced from a single sample in a study of blood T cells in healthy people across ages. The use of a sample-barcoded 5' primer and a J-beta primer mix characterized a second PCR of roughly 7 to 12 cycles. Via MiXCR, TCRdb re-called the 5' RACE reads, giving one row per CDR3 protein. The sample lists about 400,000 distinct CDR3 sequences, about half occurring once. Material for sequencing was blood. The receptors come from a man in his 60s in good health.

The chain links TRBV29-1 to TRBJ1-4; D call uncertain. V was cut by 7 bases and J by 0 bases, with 15 bases left in between. CDR3 size: 15 residues. Germline CDR1 SQVTM, CDR2 ANQGSEA. CDR3 in DNA: TGCAGCGCCGTCCGGACCGTTGCAACTAATGAAAAACTGTTTTTT. Translating it yields CSAVRTVATNEKLFF.

The rearrangement joins TRBV20-1 to TRBJ2-3; D is possibly TRBD2 (7 bases). Germline V gene lookup returns CDR1 DFQATT and CDR2 SNEGSKA (reference sequence). CDR3 length equals 13 residues. This CDR3 reads CTPTGGRTDTQYF. Here the CDR3 DNA reads TGCACGCCCACGGGGGGCCGCACAGATACGCAGTATTTT.

A remark on this clonotype: A much larger clone is a single base away; this may be a read error. The V and J genes are TRBV20-1 and TRBJ2-1; 8 nucleotides match TRBD2. Trimming at V came to 4 bases and at J to 2 bases, leaving 7 bases not matched to a gene. The CDR3 runs to 15 residues. Germline CDR1 DFQATT, CDR2 SNEGSKA (reference sequence). CDR3 sequence (DNA): TGCAGTGCTAATGGACTAGCATCCGCCTACAATGAGCAGTTCTTC. Its translation: CSANGLASAYNEQFF.

The chain carries TRBV6-2 or TRBV6-3 and TRBJ2-5, with a weak D call TRBD2 (5 bases). V shed 7 bases and J shed 0 bases, with 12 bases lying between them. The CDR3 contains 14 residues. CDR1 is MNHEY and CDR2 is SVGEGT in the germline V gene. The CDR3, as DNA: TGTGCCAGCACCATAGCGACCCACCAAGAGACCCAGTACTTC. Encoded protein: CASTIATHQETQYF.

This chain uses TRBV18 with TRBJ2-5; D gene ambiguous. Judging by the DNA end, TRBJ2-7 fits better; the J call may be wrong. Germline V lookup: CDR1 KGHSH, CDR2 LQKENI. The CDR3 spans 13 residues. Written as DNA, the CDR3 is TGTGCCAGCTCACCAGAGGCTGAGAACGAGCAGTACTTC. Protein sequence: CASSPEAENEQYF.

The chain is built from TRBV30 and TRBJ2-4; D possibly matches TRBD1 or TRBD2 (5 bases each). The CDR3 extends over 13 amino acids. Looked up from germline, CDR1 is GTSNPN and CDR2 is SVGIG (reference sequence). Trimming removed 4 bases at V and 1 base at J, with 8 bases between. The CDR3 sequence is CAWNWGAKNIQYF. The DNA for the CDR3 is TGTGCCTGGAATTGGGGGGCCAAAAACATTCAGTACTTC.

This clonotype was observed at least ten times. The chain links TRBV6-2 or TRBV6-3 to TRBJ2-5; D is unresolved. Per the germline V gene, CDR1 is MNHEY and CDR2 is SVGEGT. There are 11 residues in the CDR3. Trimming removed 2 bases from V and 5 bases from J, with 3 bases in between. The CDR3 loop is CASSYGETQYF. The CDR3 DNA reads TGTGCCAGCAGTTACGGCGAGACCCAGTACTTC.

The chain carries TRBV7-2 and TRBJ2-7, with a tentative D call TRBD1 (6 bases). The V end was cut by 5 bases, the J end by 7 bases, with 18 bases between. This CDR3 spans 14 amino acids. In germline, CDR1 is SGHTA, CDR2 FQGNSA. CDR3 residues: CASSPEGVMVEQYF. The DNA of the CDR3 is TGTGCCAGCAGCCCTGAGGGGGTGATGGTTGAGCAGTACTTC.

This clonotype has just a few counts. The chain has TRBV20-1 and TRBJ1-5; TRBD1 agrees at 9 bases. The CDR3 is made up of 14 amino acids. Germline V gene sequence: CDR1 DFQATT, CDR2 SNEGSKA (reference sequence). V lost 6 bases to trimming and J lost 3 bases; unmatched junction nucleotides: 6. CDR3 protein: CSAIGTGNNQPQHF. In nucleotides, the CDR3 is TGCAGTGCCATCGGGACAGGGAACAATCAGCCCCAGCATTTT.

The V gene is TRBV10-3, the J gene TRBJ2-1; possibly TRBD1 for D (5 bases). In germline, CDR1 is ENHRY, CDR2 SYGVKD. The V end lost 5 bases, the J end lost 7 bases, and 15 bases lay between the germline ends. CDR3 length equals 14 residues. The CDR3 nucleotides read TGTGCCATCAGTACTGGGGCTACCCCTAATGAGCAGTTCTTC. Translation: CAISTGATPNEQFF.

The gene calls are TRBV20-1 and TRBJ2-5, with TRBD2 matching 9 bases. Per germline, CDR1 DFQATT and CDR2 SNEGSKA (reference sequence). The CDR3 runs 15 residues. V dropped 6 bases and J dropped 5; count of bases not matched to a gene: 13. The CDR3 bases are TGCAGTGCCCCTCGGCTAGCGGGACCTGGTGAGACCCAGTACTTC. Translating it yields CSAPRLAGPGETQYF.

Ten or more counts support this clonotype. The gene calls are TRBV19 and TRBJ2-4; D may be TRBD2 (5 bases). Germline V gene sequence: CDR1 LNHDA, CDR2 SQIVND (reference sequence). This CDR3 has 17 residues. The V and J ends lost 0 bases and 0 bases respectively, with 12 bases between them. The CDR3 DNA follows: TGTGCCAGTAGTATAGATCACCCGGGAATAGCCAAAAACATTCAGTACTTC. Protein sequence: CASSIDHPGIAKNIQYF.

The chain has TRBV6-5 and TRBJ2-4; D gene uncertain. The DNA end is a closer match to TRBJ2-5, so the J assignment may be wrong. Germline CDR1 MNHEY, CDR2 SVGAGI. This CDR3 contains 13 residues. The CDR3 loop is CASSLQIQETQYF. The CDR3 DNA sequence: TGTGCCAGCAGCCTCCAAATCCAAGAGACCCAGTACTTC.

This clonotype was seen repeatedly, ten times or more. The chain uses TRBV5-1 and TRBJ1-1; D might be TRBD1 (6 bases). The germline V gene has CDR1 SGHRS and CDR2 YFSETQ. V was trimmed by 4 bases and J by 1 base, leaving 8 bases between them. CDR3 length equals 13 residues. CDR3 coding DNA: TGCGCCAGCAGCGACAGGCCGAACACTGAAGCTTTCTTT. It is translated as CASSDRPNTEAFF.

The chain combines TRBV2 with TRBJ2-2; 8 bases agree with TRBD1. Germline-derived CDR1 and CDR2 are SNHLY and FYNNEI. This CDR3 region has 15 residues. V lost 8 bases, J lost 6 bases, and 11 bases stayed unmatched. CDR3 region: CASDYRGVGAGELFF. CDR3 DNA: TGTGCCAGCGACTACAGGGGGGTAGGCGCCGGGGAGCTGTTTTTT.

The DNA for the CDR3 is TGTGCCAGCAGTTTCGGACAGGGGGCGCAGGGGGCCAACGTCCTGACTTTC. Translated: CASSFGQGAQGANVLTF. The J gene is TRBJ2-6, the V gene TRBV12-3 or TRBV12-4, with 11 positions matching TRBD1. The V segment lost 3 bases and the J segment 4 bases; nucleotides outside the gene matches: 5. This CDR3 is built from 17 residues.

The chain carries TRBV4-1 and TRBJ2-7; TRBD2 matches at 14 bases. CDR1 is MGHRA and CDR2 is YSYEKL in the germline V gene. This CDR3 comprises 15 residues. With 1 base clipped from V and 6 bases from J, the junction kept 2 bases outside the gene matches. CDR3 coding DNA: TGCGCCAGCAGCCAAGTGACTAGCGGGAGGGGCGAGCAGTACTTC. This sequence encodes CASSQVTSGRGEQYF.

The chain couples TRBV7-2 to TRBJ2-5; 7 positions agree with TRBD2. Germline CDR1 SGHTA, CDR2 FQGNSA. V trimming: 1 base; J trimming: 2 bases; junction bases outside the gene matches: 10. This CDR3 is built from 17 residues. CDR3 region: CASSLGGAGVEQETQYF. The CDR3 bases are TGTGCCAGCAGCTTAGGAGGGGCGGGAGTTGAACAAGAGACCCAGTACTTC.

This chain joins TRBV20-1 and TRBJ2-5, with D maybe TRBD2 (5 bases). This CDR3 region has 12 residues. Deletions cut 5 bases from V and 2 bases from J, with 9 bases between. Germline V gives CDR1 DFQATT, CDR2 SNEGSKA (reference sequence). CDR3 in DNA: TGCAGTGCTGTTCGGGGACAAGAGACCCAGTACTTC. Amino acid sequence: CSAVRGQETQYF.

This clonotype has a handful of counts. The chain links TRBV20-1 to TRBJ1-5; D remains ambiguous. The V end was cut by 3 bases, the J end by 2 bases, with 17 bases between. CDR3 size: 16 residues. From germline, CDR1 is DFQATT and CDR2 SNEGSKA (reference sequence). The CDR3, as DNA: TGCAGTGCTAGCGCCCGATCCGGGGTCGGCAATCAGCCCCAGCATTTT. This translates into CSASARSGVGNQPQHF.

J is TRBJ2-4 and V is TRBV7-9, with D maybe TRBD1 (7 bases). Near its end, the DNA agrees better with TRBJ2-7, so the J call may be wrong. Per the germline V gene, CDR1 is SEHNR and CDR2 is FQNEAQ (reference sequence). The CDR3 is 11 amino acids. The CDR3 sequence is CAIRGEYEQYF. CDR3 DNA: TGTGCCATCAGGGGGGAATACGAGCAGTACTTC.

This clonotype was found many times. V usage is TRBV27 and J usage is TRBJ2-1; weak D call: TRBD2 (5 bases). The germline CDR1 and CDR2 sequences are MNHEY and SMNVEV (reference sequence). CDR3 length: 15 amino acids. V dropped 6 bases and J dropped 0 bases, with 12 bases sitting between them. The DNA of the CDR3 is TGTGCCAGCAGCCTGGGGAGAGGCTCCTACAATGAGCAGTTCTTC. Protein sequence: CASSLGRGSYNEQFF.

The genes are TRBV6-2 or TRBV6-3 and TRBJ2-7; TRBD1 agrees at 7 bases. V was pared by 0 bases and J by 10 bases, with 6 bases of the junction left unmatched. Germline values: CDR1 MNHEY, CDR2 SVGEGT. The CDR3 loop spans 13 amino acids. The CDR3 nucleotides are TGTGCCAGCAGTTACTCTCGGGACAGTTCCCAGTACTTC. Translating it yields CASSYSRDSSQYF.

CDR3 sequence reads: CASSDGLVAGAGPEETQYF. In DNA, the CDR3 is TGTGCCAGCAGTGACGGACTAGTGGCGGGAGCCGGGCCCGAAGAGACCCAGTACTTC. V is TRBV12-3 or TRBV12-4 and J is TRBJ2-5; TRBD2 matches 7 bases. V lost 5 bases to trimming and J lost 3 bases; unmatched junction nucleotides: 21. This CDR3 region has 19 residues.

CDR3 nucleotide sequence: TGTGCCAGCGGTCTCGGCCCAGATACGCAGTATTTT. It is translated as CASGLGPDTQYF. This chain uses TRBV2 with TRBJ2-3; D is ambiguous. V lost 8 bases and J 4 bases, leaving 10 bases between the germline ends. The CDR3 loop spans 12 amino acids. The germline gives CDR1 SNHLY, CDR2 FYNNEI.

This clonotype was counted a single time. The genes are TRBV9 and TRBJ2-7, with TRBD2 as a possible D gene (7 bases). V was pared by 4 bases and J by 4 bases, with 15 bases between. The V gene's germline CDR1 is SGDLS and CDR2 YYNGEE. The CDR3 is made up of 14 amino acids. CDR3 region: CASSPEGGIYEQYF. In nucleotides, the CDR3 is TGTGCCAGCAGCCCGGAGGGGGGGATTTACGAGCAGTACTTC.